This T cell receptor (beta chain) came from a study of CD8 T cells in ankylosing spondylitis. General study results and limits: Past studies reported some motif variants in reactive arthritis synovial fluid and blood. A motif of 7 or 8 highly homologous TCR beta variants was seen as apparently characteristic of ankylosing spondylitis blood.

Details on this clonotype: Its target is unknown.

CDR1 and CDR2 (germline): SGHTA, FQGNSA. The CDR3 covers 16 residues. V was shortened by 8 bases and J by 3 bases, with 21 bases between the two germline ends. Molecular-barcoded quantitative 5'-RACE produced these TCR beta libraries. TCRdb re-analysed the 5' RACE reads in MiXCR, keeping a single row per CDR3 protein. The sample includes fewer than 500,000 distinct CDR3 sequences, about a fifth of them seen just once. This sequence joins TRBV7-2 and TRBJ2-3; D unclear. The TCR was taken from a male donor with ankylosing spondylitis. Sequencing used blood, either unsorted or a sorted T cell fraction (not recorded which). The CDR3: CASSPPRLGSTDTQYF. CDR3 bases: TGTGCCAGCTCTCCCCCCAGGCTGGGTTCGACAGATACGCAGTATTTT.